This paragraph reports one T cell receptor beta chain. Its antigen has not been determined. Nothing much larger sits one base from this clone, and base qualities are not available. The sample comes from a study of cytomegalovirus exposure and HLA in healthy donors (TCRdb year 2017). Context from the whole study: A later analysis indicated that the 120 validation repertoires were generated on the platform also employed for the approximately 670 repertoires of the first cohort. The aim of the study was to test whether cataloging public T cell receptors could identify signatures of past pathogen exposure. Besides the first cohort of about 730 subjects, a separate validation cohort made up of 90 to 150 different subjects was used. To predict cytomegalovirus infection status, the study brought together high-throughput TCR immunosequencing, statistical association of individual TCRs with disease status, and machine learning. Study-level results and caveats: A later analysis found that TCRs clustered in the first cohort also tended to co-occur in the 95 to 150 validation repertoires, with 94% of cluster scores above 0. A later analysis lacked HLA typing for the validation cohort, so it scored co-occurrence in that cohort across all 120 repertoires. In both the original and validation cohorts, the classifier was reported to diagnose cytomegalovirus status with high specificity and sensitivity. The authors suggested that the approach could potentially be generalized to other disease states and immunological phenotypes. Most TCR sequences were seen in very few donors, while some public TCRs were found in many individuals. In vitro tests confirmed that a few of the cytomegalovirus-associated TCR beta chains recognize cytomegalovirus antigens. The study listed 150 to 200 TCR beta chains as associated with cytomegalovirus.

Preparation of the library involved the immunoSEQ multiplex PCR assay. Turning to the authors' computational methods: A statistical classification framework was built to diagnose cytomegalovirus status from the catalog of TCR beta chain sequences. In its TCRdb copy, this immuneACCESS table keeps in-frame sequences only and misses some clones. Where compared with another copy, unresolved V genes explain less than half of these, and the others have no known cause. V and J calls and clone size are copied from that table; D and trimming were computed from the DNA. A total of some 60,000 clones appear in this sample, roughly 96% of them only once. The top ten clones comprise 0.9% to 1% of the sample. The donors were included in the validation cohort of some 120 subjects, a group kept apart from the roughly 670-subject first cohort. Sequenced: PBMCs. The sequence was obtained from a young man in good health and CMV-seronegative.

The nucleotide sequence is given as TGTGCCATATCGACAGGACGAGACGAGCAGTACTTC. It translates to CAISTGRDEQYF. Rearrangement joined TRBV10-3 to TRBJ2-7; a tentative D match to TRBD1 spans 6 bases. The CDR3 sequence holds 12 residues, the cysteine and phenylalanine included. Only the CDR3 DNA is retained, 36 bases long and in frame from the first base. Trimming takes 9 bases from V and 5 bases from J, and the germline ends sit 14 bases apart. Sequences ENHRY (CDR1) and SYGVKD (CDR2) are obtained from the germline V gene.